The subject of this entry is one T cell receptor beta chain. This sample was included in a study of T-cell memory formation after mild COVID-19. TCRdb processed the 5' RACE reads anew with MiXCR; each CDR3 protein has one entry. The sample shows a few hundred thousand distinct CDR3 sequences, roughly 13% of them seen only once. Trimming stripped 0 bases from V and 3 bases from J, with 11 bases between. This CDR3 is built from 16 residues. Germline-derived CDR1 and CDR2 are MGHRA and YSYEKL. V and J are TRBV4-1 and TRBJ2-2; a possible D gene is TRBD2 (7 bases). Sequencing was done on a sample of PBMCs or a T cell subset sorted from them (not recorded which). The receptor was isolated from a man between 18 and 29 years old who had mild COVID-19 (a few samples of this study predate the infection). Cell type and time point are not known. The DNA for the CDR3 is TGCGCCAGCAGCCAAGATCGGGGGGCCTACACCGGGGAGCTGTTTTTT. It codes for CASSQDRGAYTGELFF.